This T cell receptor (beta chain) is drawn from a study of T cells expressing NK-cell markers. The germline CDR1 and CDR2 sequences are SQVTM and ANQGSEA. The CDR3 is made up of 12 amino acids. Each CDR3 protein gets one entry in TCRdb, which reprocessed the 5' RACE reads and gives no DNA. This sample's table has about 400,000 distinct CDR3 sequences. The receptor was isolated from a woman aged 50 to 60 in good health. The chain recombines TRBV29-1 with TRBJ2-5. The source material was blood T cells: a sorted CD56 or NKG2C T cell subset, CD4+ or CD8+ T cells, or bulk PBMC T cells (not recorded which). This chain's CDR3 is CSVGFRYETQYF.